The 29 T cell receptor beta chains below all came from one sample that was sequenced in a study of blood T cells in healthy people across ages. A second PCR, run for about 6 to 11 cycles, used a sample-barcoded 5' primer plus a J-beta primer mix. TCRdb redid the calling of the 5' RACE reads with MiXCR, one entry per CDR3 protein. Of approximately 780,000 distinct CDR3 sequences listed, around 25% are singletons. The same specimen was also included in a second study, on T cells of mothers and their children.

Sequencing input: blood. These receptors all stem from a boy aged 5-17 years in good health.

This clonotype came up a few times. The CDR3 spells CASRGGLRTEAFF. The CDR3 nucleotides read TGTGCCAGCAGGGGGGGCCTGAGGACTGAAGCTTTCTTT. This sequence joins TRBV6-1 and TRBJ1-1; perhaps TRBD1 as D (6 bases). The length of the CDR3 is 13 residues. Per the germline V gene, CDR1 is MNHNS and CDR2 is SASEGT. Trimming stripped 6 bases from V and 5 bases from J, with 13 bases between.

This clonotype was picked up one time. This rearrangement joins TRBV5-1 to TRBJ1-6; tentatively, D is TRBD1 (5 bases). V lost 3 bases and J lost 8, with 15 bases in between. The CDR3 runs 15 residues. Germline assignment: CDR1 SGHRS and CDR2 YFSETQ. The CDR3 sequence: CASSSGTATDSPLHF. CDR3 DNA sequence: TGCGCCAGCAGCTCAGGGACCGCAACGGATTCACCCCTCCACTTT.

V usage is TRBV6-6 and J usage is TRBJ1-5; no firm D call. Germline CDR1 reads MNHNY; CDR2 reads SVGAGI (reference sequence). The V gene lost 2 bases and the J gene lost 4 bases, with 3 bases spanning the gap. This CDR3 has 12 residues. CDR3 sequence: CASSYENQPQHF. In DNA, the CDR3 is TGTGCCAGCAGTTACGAGAATCAGCCCCAGCATTTT.

Written as DNA, the CDR3 is TGTGCTAGTGGCCCCGGGACAGGATACAATGAGCAGTTCTTC. Amino acid sequence: CASGPGTGYNEQFF. The rearrangement links TRBV12-5 to TRBJ2-1; TRBD1 matches at 8 bases. With 6 bases clipped from V and 4 bases from J, the junction kept 5 bases outside the gene matches. The CDR3 covers 14 residues. CDR1 is LGHNT, CDR2 FRNRAP, per germline. Based on the CDR3 plus reference TRBV12-5 and TRBJ2-1, the full variable domain is DARVTQTPRHKVTEMGQEVTMRCQPILGHNTVFWYRQTMMQGLELLAYFRNRAPLDDSGMPKDRFSAEMPDATLATLKIQPSEPRDSAVYFCASGPGTGYNEQFFGPGTRLTVL.

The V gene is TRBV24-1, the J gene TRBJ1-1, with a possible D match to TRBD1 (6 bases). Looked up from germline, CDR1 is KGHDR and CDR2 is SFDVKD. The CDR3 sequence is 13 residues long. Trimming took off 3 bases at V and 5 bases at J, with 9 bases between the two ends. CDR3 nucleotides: TGTGCCACCAGTGATGGGAGGGGGACTGAAGCTTTCTTT. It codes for CATSDGRGTEAFF.

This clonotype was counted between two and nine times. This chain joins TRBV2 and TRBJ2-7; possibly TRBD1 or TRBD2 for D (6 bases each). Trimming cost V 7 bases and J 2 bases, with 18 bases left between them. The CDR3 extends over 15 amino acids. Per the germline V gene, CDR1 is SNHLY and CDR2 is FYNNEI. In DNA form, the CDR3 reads TGTGCCAGCAAACGGGGGCTAGGGAGCGCCTACGAGCAGTACTTC. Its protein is CASKRGLGSAYEQYF. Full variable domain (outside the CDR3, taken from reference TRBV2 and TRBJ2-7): EPEVTQTPSHQVTQMGQEVILRCVPISNHLYFYWYRQILGQKVEFLVSFYNNEISEKSEIFDDQFSVERPDGSNFTLKIRSTKLEDSAMYFCASKRGLGSAYEQYFGPGTRLTVT.

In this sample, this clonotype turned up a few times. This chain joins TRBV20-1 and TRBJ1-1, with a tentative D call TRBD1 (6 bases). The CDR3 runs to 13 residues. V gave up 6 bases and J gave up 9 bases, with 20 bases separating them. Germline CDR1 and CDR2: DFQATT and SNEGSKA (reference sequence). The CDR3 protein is CSADYNREGQAFF. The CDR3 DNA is TGCAGTGCGGATTACAACAGGGAGGGCCAAGCTTTCTTT.

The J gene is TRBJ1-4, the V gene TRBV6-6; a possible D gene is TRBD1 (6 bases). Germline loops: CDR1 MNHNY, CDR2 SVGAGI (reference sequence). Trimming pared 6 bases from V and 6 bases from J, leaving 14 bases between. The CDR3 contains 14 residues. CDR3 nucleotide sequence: TGTGCCAGCAGGACCGGGACACTTTATGAAAAACTGTTTTTT. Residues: CASRTGTLYEKLFF.

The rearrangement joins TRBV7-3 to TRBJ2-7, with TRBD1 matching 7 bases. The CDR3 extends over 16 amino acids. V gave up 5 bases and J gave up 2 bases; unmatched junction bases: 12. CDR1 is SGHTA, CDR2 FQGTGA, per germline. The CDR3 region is CASSLSPRDSTYEQYF. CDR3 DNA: TGTGCCAGCAGCCTCTCTCCGAGGGACAGTACCTACGAGCAGTACTTC.

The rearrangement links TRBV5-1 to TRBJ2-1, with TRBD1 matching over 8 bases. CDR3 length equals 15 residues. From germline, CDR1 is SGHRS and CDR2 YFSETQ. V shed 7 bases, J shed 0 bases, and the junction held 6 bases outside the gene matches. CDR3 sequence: CASFLTGGSYNEQFF. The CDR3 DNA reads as TGCGCCAGCTTTCTCACAGGGGGCTCCTACAATGAGCAGTTCTTC. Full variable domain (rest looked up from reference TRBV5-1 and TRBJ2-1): KAGVTQTPRYLIKTRGQQVTLSCSPISGHRSVSWYQQTPGQGLQFLFEYFSETQRNKGNFPGRFSGRQFSNSRSEMNVSTLELGDSALYLCASFLTGGSYNEQFFGPGTRLTVL.

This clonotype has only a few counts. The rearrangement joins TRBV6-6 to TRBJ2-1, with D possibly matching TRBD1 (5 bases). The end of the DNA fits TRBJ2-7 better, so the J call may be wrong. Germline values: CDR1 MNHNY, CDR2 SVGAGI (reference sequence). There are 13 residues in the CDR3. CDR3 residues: CASSLPPGNEQYF. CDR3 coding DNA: TGTGCCAGCAGTCTACCGCCAGGGAACGAGCAGTACTTC.

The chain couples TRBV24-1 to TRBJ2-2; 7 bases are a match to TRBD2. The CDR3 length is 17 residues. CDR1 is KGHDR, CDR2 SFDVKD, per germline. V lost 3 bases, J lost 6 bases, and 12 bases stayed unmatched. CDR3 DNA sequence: TGTGCCACCAGTGATCCCCTGAAGCAGGGAGGGTCCGGGGAGCTGTTTTTT. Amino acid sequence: CATSDPLKQGGSGELFF.

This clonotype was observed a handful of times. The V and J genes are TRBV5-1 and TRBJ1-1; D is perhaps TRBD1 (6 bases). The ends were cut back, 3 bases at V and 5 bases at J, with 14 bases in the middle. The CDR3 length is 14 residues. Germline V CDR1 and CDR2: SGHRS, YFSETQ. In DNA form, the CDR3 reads TGCGCCAGCAGCTCTATACAGGGCGAAACTGAAGCTTTCTTT. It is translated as CASSSIQGETEAFF.

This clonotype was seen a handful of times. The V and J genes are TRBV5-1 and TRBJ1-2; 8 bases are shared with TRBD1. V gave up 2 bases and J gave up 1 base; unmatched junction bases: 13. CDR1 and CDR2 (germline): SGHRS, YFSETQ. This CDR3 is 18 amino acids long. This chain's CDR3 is CASSFRPGQVFDNYGYTF. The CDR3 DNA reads TGCGCCAGCAGCTTTCGACCGGGACAGGTTTTCGATAACTATGGCTACACCTTC. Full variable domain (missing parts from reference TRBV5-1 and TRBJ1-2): KAGVTQTPRYLIKTRGQQVTLSCSPISGHRSVSWYQQTPGQGLQFLFEYFSETQRNKGNFPGRFSGRQFSNSRSEMNVSTLELGDSALYLCASSFRPGQVFDNYGYTFGSGTRLTVV.

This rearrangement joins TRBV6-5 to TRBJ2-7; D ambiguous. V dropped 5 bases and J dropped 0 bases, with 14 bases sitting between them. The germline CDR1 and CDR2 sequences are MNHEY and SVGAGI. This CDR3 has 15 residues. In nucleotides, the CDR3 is TGTGCCAGCAGTACTTACGACGGTAGCTCCTACGAGCAGTACTTC. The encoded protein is CASSTYDGSSYEQYF.

The CDR3 DNA reads TGTGCCAGCCGATTCCATGGGGCCAACGTCCTGACTTTC. It translates to CASRFHGANVLTF. The chain joins TRBV28 to TRBJ2-6; D gene unclear. In germline, CDR1 is MDHEN, CDR2 SYDVKM. With 8 bases removed from V and 3 bases from J, the gap between germline ends came to 8 bases. This CDR3 region has 13 residues. Full variable domain (outside the CDR3, taken from reference TRBV28 and TRBJ2-6): DVKVTQSSRYLVKRTGEKVFLECVQDMDHENMFWYRQDPGLGLRLIYFSYDVKMKEKGDIPEGYSVSREKKERFSLILESASTNQTSMYLCASRFHGANVLTFGAGSRLTVL.

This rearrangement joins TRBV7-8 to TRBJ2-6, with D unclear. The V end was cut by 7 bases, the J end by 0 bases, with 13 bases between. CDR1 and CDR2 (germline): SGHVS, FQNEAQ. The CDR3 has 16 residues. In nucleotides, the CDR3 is TGTGCCAGCAACCGACCCTTGTACTCTGGGGCCAACGTCCTGACTTTC. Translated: CASNRPLYSGANVLTF.

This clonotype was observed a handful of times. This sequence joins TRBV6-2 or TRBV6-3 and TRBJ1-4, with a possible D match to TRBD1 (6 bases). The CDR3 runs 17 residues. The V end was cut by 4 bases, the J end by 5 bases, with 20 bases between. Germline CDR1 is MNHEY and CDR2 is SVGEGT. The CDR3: CASSSSFGGRGNEKLFF. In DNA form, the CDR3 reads TGTGCCAGCAGTTCCAGCTTTGGGGGGCGCGGGAATGAAAAACTGTTTTTT.

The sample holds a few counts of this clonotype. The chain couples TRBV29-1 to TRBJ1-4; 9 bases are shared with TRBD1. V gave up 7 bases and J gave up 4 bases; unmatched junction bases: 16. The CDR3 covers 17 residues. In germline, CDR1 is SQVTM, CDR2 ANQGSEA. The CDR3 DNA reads TGCAGCGCAGGATCCGGGACAGGGACCCTTGATAATGAAAAACTGTTTTTT. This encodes CSAGSGTGTLDNEKLFF.

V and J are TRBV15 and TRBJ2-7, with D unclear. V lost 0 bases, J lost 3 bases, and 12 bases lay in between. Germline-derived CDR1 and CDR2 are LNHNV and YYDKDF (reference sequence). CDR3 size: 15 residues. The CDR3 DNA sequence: TGTGCCACCAGCAGAGATCTGGGGTACTACTACGAGCAGTACTTC. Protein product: CATSRDLGYYYEQYF.

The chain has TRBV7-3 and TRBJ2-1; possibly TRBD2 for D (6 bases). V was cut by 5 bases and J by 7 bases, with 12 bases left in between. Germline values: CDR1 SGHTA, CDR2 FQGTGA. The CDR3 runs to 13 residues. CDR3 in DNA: TGTGCCAGCAGCCAGAAGACTAGGAATGAGCAGTTCTTC. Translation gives CASSQKTRNEQFF.

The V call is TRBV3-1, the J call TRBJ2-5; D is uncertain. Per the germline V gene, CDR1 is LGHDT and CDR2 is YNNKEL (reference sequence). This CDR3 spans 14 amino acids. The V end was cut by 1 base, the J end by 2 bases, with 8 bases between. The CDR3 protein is CASSQGNLQETQYF. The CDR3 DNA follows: TGTGCCAGCAGCCAAGGAAACCTTCAAGAGACCCAGTACTTC.

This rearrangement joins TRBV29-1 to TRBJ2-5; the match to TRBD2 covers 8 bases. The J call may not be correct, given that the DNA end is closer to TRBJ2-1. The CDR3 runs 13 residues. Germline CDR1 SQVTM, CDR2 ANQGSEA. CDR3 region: CSFSGGEGFEQFF. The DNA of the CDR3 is TGCAGCTTCTCGGGAGGGGAAGGATTCGAGCAGTTCTTC.

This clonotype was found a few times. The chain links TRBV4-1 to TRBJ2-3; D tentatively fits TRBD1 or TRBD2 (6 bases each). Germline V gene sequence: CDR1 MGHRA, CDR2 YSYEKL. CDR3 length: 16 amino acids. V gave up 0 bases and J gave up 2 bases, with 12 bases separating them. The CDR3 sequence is CASSQDLRGPTDTQYF. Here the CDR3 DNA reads TGCGCCAGCAGCCAAGATCTTCGGGGGCCCACAGATACGCAGTATTTT.

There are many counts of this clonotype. The CDR3 loop reads CSAADRPSSYNEQFF. CDR3 DNA: TGCAGTGCTGCCGACAGGCCAAGCTCCTACAATGAGCAGTTCTTC. This sequence joins TRBV20-1 and TRBJ2-1, with D tentatively TRBD1 (6 bases). The V end lost 5 bases, the J end lost 0 bases, and 14 bases lay between the germline ends. The V gene's germline CDR1 is DFQATT and CDR2 SNEGSKA (reference sequence). This CDR3 is built from 15 residues.

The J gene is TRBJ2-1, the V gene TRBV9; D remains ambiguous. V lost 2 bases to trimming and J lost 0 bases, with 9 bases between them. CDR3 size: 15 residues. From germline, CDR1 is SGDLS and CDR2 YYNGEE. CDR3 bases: TGTGCCAGCAGCGTTGCCAGGAGCTCCTACAATGAGCAGTTCTTC. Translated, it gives CASSVARSSYNEQFF.

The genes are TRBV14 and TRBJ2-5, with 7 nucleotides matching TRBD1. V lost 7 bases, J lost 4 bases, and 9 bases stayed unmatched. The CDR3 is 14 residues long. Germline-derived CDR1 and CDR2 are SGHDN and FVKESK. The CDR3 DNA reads TGTGCCAGCACTCGTACAGGGGACGGAGAGACCCAGTACTTC. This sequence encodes CASTRTGDGETQYF.

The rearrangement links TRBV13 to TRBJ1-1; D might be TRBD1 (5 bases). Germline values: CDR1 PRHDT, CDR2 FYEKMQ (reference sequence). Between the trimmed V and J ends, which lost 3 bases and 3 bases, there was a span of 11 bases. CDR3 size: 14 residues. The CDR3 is CASSFRQLHTEAFF. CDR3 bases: TGTGCCAGCAGCTTCCGACAGCTACACACTGAAGCTTTCTTT.

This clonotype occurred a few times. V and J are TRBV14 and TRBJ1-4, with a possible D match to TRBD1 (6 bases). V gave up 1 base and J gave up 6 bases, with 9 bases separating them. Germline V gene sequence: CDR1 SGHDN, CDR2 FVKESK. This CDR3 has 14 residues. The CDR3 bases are TGTGCCAGCAGCCAAGGACAGGTCCATGAAAAACTGTTTTTT. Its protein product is CASSQGQVHEKLFF.